This entry is about one T cell receptor beta chain. As originally analysed: Reference gene primer amplification gave nucleated cell count estimates. Clones were read by immunoSEQ multiplex PCR, and TCRdb kept only the in-frame ones, dropping some. The V and J calls and the clone size are those of that table, but D and trimming were determined from the DNA. Among 40,000 to 65,000 clones listed, roughly 90% were seen once. The data derive from a study of blood T cell repertoires in COVID-19. About the study: Specimens from acute and convalescent COVID-19 originated in the United States, Italy and Spain. The analysed material was cDNA or gDNA that came from T cells, B-cell-depleted T cells, or PBMCs.

Trimming cost V 3 bases and J 9 bases; bases outside gene matches: 14. The CDR3 totals 15 residues. The germline V gene has CDR1 GTSNPN and CDR2 SVGIG (reference sequence). The sequencing input was peripheral blood. The chain is built from TRBV30 and TRBJ2-1, with TRBD1 matching 7 bases. The sequence derives from a man aged 80 or over with acute or convalescent COVID-19. DNA of the CDR3: TGTGCCTGGAGCCAGGGGGAAGCCCTTGGGGGTGAGCAGTTCTTC. This sequence encodes CAWSQGEALGGEQFF.